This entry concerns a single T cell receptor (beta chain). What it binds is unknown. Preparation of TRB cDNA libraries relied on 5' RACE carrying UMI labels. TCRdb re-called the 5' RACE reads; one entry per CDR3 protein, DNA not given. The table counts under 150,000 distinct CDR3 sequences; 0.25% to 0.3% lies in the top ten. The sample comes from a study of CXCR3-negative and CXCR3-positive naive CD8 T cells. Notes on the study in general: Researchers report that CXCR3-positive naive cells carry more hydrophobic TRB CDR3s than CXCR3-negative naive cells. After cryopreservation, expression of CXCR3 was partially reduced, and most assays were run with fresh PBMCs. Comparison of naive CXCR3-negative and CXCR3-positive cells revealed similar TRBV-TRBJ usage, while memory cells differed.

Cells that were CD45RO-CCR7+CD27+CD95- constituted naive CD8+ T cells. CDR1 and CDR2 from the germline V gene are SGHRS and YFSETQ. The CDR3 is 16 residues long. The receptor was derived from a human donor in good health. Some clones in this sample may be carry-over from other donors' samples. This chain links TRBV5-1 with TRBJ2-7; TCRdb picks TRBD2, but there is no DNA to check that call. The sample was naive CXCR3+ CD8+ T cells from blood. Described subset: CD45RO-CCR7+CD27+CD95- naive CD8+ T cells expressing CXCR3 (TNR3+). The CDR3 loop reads CASSYPTSAEPYEQYF.